The 10 T cell receptor beta chains below come from one sample, sequenced in a study of cytomegalovirus exposure and HLA in healthy donors. PCR involved 60 Vbeta and 13 Jbeta primers. Profiling relied on immunoSEQ multiplex PCR, and the TCRdb table lists in-frame clones only, not all of them. The sample yields about 89,000 clones, 67% seen once. The specimen was PBMCs. Receptors originate from a man aged 25-40 years in good health and CMV-seronegative.

The chain employs TRBV4-3 and TRBJ1-1, with unresolved D. Germline V gene sequence: CDR1 LGHNA, CDR2 YSLEER. Trimming pared 4 bases from V and 0 bases from J, leaving 15 bases between. The CDR3 spans 16 residues. CDR3 sequence (DNA): TGCGCCAGCAGCCGAGGGTTACGGGGAGTGAACACTGAAGCTTTCTTT. This sequence encodes CASSRGLRGVNTEAFF.

V and J are TRBV2 and TRBJ2-2, with TRBD2 matching over 10 bases. V lost 10 bases and J lost 1; bases outside the gene matches: 3. There are 14 residues in the CDR3. The germline V gene encodes CDR1 SNHLY and CDR2 FYNNEI. Here the CDR3 DNA reads TGTGCCAATCTAGCGGGGGAGAACACCGGGGAGCTGTTTTTT. It translates to CANLAGENTGELFF.

This clone has a handful of counts. This chain connects TRBV7-9 to TRBJ2-7; 7 bases align to TRBD2. This CDR3 contains 16 residues. Germline V CDR1 and CDR2: SEHNR, FQNEAQ (reference sequence). Trimming at V came to 2 bases and at J to 4 bases, leaving 11 bases not matched to a gene. CDR3: CASSLSDWAGEYEQYF. CDR3 nucleotide sequence: TGTGCCAGCAGCTTAAGCGATTGGGCGGGAGAGTACGAGCAGTACTTC.

This clone has just a few counts. The chain recombines TRBV15 with TRBJ1-1; possible D gene TRBD1, 6 bases. The V end was cut by 0 bases, the J end by 12 bases, with 20 bases between. This CDR3 has 15 residues. Per the germline V gene, CDR1 is LNHNV and CDR2 is YYDKDF (reference sequence). The chain's CDR3 is CATSRDDGGPRKSFF. In DNA, the CDR3 is TGTGCCACCAGCAGAGACGATGGGGGCCCACGAAAATCTTTCTTT.

V usage is TRBV19 and J usage is TRBJ2-7, with 7 bases that match TRBD2. V shed 4 bases and J 3 bases; nucleotides not matched to a gene: 6. Germline V gives CDR1 LNHDA, CDR2 SQIVND (reference sequence). The CDR3 consists of 14 residues. The CDR3 reads CASSSASGFYEQYF. CDR3 sequence (DNA): TGTGCCAGTAGTAGTGCTAGCGGCTTCTACGAGCAGTACTTC.

This clone has a single count. The sample carries other DNA sequences with the same CDR3. This chain joins TRBV5-1 and TRBJ1-4; unclear D gene. The germline gives CDR1 SGHRS, CDR2 YFSETQ. Deletions cut 0 bases from V and 3 bases from J, with 6 bases between. The CDR3 extends over 14 amino acids. The CDR3 loop reads CASSLGQANEKLFF. Here the CDR3 DNA reads TGCGCCAGCAGCTTGGGGCAAGCTAATGAAAAACTGTTTTTT. The full variable domain, its missing parts supplied by reference TRBV5-1 and TRBJ1-4, is KAGVTQTPRYLIKTRGQQVTLSCSPISGHRSVSWYQQTPGQGLQFLFEYFSETQRNKGNFPGRFSGRQFSNSRSEMNVSTLELGDSALYLCASSLGQANEKLFFGSGTQLSVL.

This chain uses TRBV7-9 with TRBJ1-1, with D perhaps TRBD1 (6 bases). The CDR3 contains 12 residues. The germline CDR1 and CDR2 sequences are SEHNR and FQNEAQ (reference sequence). Between the trimmed V and J ends, which lost 8 bases and 5 bases, there was a span of 12 bases. This chain's CDR3 is CASQGPGTEAFF. The CDR3 nucleotides read TGTGCCAGCCAGGGGCCTGGGACTGAAGCTTTCTTT.

V is TRBV6-1 and J is TRBJ2-7, with D uncertain. The germline CDR1 and CDR2 sequences are MNHNS and SASEGT. Trimming took 1 base from V and 1 from J, leaving 11 bases between them. The CDR3 runs to 15 residues. CDR3 in amino acids: CASSEDLGASYEQYF. Written as DNA, the CDR3 is TGTGCCAGCAGTGAAGATCTGGGCGCTTCCTACGAGCAGTACTTC.

The sample holds a few counts of this clone. This chain links TRBV5-1 with TRBJ2-3, with 11 bases fitting TRBD2. The CDR3 contains 15 residues. Trimming removed 1 base from V and 4 bases from J; junction bases left unmatched: 2. Germline V gene lookup returns CDR1 SGHRS and CDR2 YFSETQ. CDR3 loop: CASSLTSGSADTQYF. In DNA, the CDR3 is TGCGCCAGCAGCTTGACTAGCGGGAGCGCAGATACGCAGTATTTT.

The chain is built from TRBV5-1 and TRBJ2-3; 11 bases agree with TRBD2. CDR1 and CDR2 (germline): SGHRS, YFSETQ. This CDR3 spans 14 amino acids. Trimming at V came to 0 bases and at J to 14 bases, leaving 8 bases not matched to a gene. The CDR3, as DNA: TGCGCCAGCAGCTTGGCCCGGACTAGCGGGTTATGGTATTTT. Amino acids: CASSLARTSGLWYF.